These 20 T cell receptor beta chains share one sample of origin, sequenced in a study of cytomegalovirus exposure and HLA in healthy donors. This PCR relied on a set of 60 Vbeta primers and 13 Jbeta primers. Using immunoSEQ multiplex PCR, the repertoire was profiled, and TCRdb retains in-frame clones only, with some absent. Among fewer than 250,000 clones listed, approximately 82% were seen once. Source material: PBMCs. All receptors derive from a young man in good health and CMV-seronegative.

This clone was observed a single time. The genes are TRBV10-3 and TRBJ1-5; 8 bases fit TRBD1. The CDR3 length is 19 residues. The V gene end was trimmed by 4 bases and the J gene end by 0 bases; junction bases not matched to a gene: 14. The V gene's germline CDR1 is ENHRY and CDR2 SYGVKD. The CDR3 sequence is CAISGLPGQALNSNQPQHF. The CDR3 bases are TGTGCCATCAGTGGGCTACCGGGACAGGCCCTCAATAGCAATCAGCCCCAGCATTTT.

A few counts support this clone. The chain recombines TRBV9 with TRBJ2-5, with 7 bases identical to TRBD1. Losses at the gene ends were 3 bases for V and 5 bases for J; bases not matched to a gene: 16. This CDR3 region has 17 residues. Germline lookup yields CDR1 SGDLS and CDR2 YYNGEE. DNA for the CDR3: TGTGCCAGCAGCGCAAGAGAGCGGACAGGTTCCCAGGAGACCCAGTACTTC. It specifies CASSARERTGSQETQYF. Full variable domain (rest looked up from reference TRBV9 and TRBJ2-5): DSGVTQTPKHLITATGQRVTLRCSPRSGDLSVYWYQQSLDQGLQFLIQYYNGEERAKGNILERFSAQQFPDLHSELNLSSLELGDSALYFCASSARERTGSQETQYFGPGTRLLVL.

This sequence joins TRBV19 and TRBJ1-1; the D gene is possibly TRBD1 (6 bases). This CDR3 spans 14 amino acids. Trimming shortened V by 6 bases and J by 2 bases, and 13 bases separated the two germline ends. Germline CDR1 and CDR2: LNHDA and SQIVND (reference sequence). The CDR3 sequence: CASSQDRTNTEAFF. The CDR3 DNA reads TGTGCCAGTAGCCAGGACAGAACTAACACTGAAGCTTTCTTT.

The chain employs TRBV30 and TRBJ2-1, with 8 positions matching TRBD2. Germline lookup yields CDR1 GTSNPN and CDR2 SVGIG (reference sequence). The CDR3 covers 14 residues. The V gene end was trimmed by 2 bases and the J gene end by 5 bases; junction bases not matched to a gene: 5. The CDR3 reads CAWSLGAGDNEQFF. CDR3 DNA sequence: TGTGCCTGGAGTTTGGGAGCGGGAGACAATGAGCAGTTCTTC.

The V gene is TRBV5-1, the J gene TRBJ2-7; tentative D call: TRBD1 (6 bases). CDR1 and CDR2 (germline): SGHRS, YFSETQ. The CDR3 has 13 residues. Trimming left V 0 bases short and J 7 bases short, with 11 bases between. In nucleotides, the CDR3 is TGCGCCAGCAGCTTGGTAGGGGGTTCAGAGCAGTACTTC. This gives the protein CASSLVGGSEQYF.

This CDR3 is CAWRSPSYNEQFF. The CDR3 DNA is TGTGCCTGGAGATCTCCCTCCTACAATGAGCAGTTCTTC. The chain combines TRBV30 with TRBJ2-1, with D unresolved. CDR3 length: 13 amino acids. V was shortened by 3 bases and J by 0 bases, with 6 bases between the two germline ends. CDR1 is GTSNPN, CDR2 SVGIG, per germline (reference sequence).

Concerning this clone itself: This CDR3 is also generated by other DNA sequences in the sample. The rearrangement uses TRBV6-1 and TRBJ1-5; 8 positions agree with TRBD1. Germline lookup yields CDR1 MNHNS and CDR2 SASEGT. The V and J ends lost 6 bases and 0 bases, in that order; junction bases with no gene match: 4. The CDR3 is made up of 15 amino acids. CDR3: CASRVQGDSNQPQHF. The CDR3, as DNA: TGTGCCAGCAGAGTACAGGGGGATAGCAATCAGCCCCAGCATTTT.

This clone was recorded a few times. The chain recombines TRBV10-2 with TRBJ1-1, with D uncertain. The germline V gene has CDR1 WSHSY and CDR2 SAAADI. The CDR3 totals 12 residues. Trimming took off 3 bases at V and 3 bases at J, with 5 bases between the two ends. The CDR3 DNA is TGCGCCAGCAGTGACTACGACACTGAAGCTTTCTTT. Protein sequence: CASSDYDTEAFF.

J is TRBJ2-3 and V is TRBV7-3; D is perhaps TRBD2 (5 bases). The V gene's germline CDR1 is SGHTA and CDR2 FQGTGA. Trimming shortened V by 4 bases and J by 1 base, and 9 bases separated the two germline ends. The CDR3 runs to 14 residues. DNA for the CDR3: TGTGCCAGCAGCTCCGGAGCGGGCACAGATACGCAGTATTTT. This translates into CASSSGAGTDTQYF.

CDR3 loop: CASSTSRTTSTDTQYF. The CDR3 nucleotides read TGTGCCAGCAGCACCAGCCGGACAACTAGCACAGATACGCAGTATTTT. The V gene is TRBV7-9, the J gene TRBJ2-3; tentatively, D is TRBD1 (5 bases). Looked up from germline, CDR1 is SEHNR and CDR2 is FQNEAQ (reference sequence). Deletions cut 5 bases from V and 0 bases from J, with 15 bases between. The CDR3 covers 16 residues.

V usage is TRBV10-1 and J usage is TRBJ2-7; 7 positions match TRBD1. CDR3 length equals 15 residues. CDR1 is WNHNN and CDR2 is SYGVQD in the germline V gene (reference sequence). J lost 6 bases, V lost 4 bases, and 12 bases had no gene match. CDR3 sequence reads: CASSGSTGYYGEQYF. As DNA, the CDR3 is TGCGCCAGCAGTGGATCGACAGGGTACTATGGCGAGCAGTACTTC.

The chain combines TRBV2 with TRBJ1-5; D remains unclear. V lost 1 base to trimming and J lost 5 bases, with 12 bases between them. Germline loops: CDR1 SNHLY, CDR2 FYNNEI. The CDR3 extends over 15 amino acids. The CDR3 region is CASSEVRNSYQPQHF. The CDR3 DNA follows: TGTGCCAGCAGTGAAGTCAGGAACTCTTATCAGCCCCAGCATTTT.

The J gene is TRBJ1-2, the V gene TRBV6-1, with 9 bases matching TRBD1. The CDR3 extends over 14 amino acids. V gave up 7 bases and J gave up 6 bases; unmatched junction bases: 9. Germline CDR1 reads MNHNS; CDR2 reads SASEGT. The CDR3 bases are TGTGCCAGCAACCTGGGACAGGGAAAGGATGGCTACACCTTC. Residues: CASNLGQGKDGYTF.

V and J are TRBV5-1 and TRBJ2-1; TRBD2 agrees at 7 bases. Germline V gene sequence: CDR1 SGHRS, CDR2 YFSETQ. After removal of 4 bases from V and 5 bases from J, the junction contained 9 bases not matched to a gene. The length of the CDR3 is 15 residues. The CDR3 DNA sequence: TGCGCCAGCAGCGACCCGGCTAGCGGTCACAATGAGCAGTTCTTC. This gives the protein CASSDPASGHNEQFF.

The DNA for the CDR3 is TGTGCCTGGAGCCAAGGAGGGGCCTACAATGAGCAGTTCTTC. Its protein product is CAWSQGGAYNEQFF. V is TRBV30 and J is TRBJ2-1; perhaps TRBD2 as D (6 bases). This CDR3 has 14 residues. Germline-derived CDR1 and CDR2 are GTSNPN and SVGIG (reference sequence). V lost 3 bases and J lost 2, with 11 bases in between.

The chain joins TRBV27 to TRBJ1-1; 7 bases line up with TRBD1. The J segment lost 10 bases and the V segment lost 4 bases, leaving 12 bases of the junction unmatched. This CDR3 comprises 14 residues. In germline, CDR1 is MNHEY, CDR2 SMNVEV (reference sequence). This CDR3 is CASSSAPQGWVAFF. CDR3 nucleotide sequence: TGTGCCAGCAGTTCCGCCCCACAGGGGTGGGTAGCTTTCTTT.

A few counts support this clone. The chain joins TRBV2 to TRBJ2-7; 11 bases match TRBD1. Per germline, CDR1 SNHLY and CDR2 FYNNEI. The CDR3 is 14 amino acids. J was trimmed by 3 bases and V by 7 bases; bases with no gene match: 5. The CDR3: CASIWGQGGYEQYF. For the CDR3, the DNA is TGTGCCAGCATTTGGGGACAGGGGGGCTACGAGCAGTACTTC.

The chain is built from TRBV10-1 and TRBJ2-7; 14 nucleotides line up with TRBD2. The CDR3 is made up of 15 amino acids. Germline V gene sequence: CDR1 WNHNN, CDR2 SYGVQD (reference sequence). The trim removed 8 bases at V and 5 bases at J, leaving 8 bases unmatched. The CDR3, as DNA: TGCGCCAGCGGCTCAGGGACTAGCGGGAGCCACGAGCAGTACTTC. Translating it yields CASGSGTSGSHEQYF.

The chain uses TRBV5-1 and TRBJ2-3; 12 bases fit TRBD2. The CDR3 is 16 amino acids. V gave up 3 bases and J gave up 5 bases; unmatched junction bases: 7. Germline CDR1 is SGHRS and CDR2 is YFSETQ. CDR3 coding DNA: TGCGCCAGCAGCTACTGGACTAGCGGGATCTTAGATACGCAGTATTTT. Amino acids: CASSYWTSGILDTQYF. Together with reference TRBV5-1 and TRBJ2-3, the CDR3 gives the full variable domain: KAGVTQTPRYLIKTRGQQVTLSCSPISGHRSVSWYQQTPGQGLQFLFEYFSETQRNKGNFPGRFSGRQFSNSRSEMNVSTLELGDSALYLCASSYWTSGILDTQYFGPGTRLTVL.

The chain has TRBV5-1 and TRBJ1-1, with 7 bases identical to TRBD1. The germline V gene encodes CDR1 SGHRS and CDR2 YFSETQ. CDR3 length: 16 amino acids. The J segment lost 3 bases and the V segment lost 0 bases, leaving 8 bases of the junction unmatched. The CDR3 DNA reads TGCGCCAGCAGCTTGGGGGTGGGCAGGGGGGACACTGAAGCTTTCTTT. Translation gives CASSLGVGRGDTEAFF.